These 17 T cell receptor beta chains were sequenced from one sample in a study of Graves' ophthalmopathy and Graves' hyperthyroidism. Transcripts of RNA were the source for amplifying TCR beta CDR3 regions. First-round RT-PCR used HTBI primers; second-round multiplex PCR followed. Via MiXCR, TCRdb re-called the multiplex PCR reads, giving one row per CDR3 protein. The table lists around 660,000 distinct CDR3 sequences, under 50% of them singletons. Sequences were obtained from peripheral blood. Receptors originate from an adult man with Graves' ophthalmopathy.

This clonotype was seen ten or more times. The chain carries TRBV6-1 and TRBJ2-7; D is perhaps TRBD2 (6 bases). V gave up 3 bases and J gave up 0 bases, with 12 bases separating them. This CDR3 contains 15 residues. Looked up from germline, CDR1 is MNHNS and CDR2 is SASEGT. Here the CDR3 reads CASSDRDSSSYEQYF. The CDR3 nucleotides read TGTGCCAGCAGTGACCGGGACTCGAGCTCCTACGAGCAGTACTTC.

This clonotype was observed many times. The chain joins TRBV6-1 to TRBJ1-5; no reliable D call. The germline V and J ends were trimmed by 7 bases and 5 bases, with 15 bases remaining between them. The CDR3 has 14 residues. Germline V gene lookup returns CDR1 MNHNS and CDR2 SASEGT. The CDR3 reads CASTFWDGDQPQHF. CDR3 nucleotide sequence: TGTGCCAGCACGTTTTGGGATGGGGATCAGCCCCAGCATTTT.

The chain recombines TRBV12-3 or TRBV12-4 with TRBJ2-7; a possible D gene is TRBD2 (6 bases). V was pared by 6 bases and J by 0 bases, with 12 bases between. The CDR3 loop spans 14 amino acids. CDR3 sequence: CASRLRGNSYEQYF. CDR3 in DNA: TGTGCCAGCAGACTACGGGGGAACTCCTACGAGCAGTACTTC.

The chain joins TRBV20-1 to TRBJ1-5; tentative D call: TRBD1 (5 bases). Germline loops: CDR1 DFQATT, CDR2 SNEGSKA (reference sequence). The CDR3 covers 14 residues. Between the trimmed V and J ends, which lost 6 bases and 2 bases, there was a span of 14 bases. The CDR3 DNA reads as TGCAGTGCCACCCTGACAGAAGGCAATCAGCCCCAGCATTTT. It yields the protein CSATLTEGNQPQHF.

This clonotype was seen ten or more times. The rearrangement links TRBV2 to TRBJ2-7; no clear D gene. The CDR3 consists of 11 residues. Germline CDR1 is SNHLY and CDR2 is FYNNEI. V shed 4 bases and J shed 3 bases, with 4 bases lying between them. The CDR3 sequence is CASSGYYEQYF. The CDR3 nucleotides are TGTGCCAGCAGTGGCTACTACGAGCAGTACTTC.

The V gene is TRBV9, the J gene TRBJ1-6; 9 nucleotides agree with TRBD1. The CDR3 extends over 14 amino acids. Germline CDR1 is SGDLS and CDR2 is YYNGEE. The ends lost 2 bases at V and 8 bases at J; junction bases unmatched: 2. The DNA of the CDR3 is TGTGCCAGCAGCGTGGGACAGGGTGATTCACCCCTCCACTTT. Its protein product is CASSVGQGDSPLHF.

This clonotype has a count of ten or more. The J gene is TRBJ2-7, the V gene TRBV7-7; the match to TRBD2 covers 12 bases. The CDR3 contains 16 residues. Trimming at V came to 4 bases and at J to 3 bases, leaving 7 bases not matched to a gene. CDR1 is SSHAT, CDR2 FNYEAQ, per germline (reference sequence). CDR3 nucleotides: TGTGCCAGCAGCTCCCGGACTAGCGGGACCATCTACGAGCAGTACTTC. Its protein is CASSSRTSGTIYEQYF.

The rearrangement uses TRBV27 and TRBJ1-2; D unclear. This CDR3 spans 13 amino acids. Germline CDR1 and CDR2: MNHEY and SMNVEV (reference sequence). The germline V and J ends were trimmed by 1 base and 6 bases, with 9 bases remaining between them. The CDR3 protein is CASSLFTGNGYTF. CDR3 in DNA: TGTGCCAGCAGTTTATTTACCGGAAATGGCTACACCTTC.

CDR3 amino acids: CASREGTGESYEQYF. The DNA of the CDR3 is TGTGCCAGCAGGGAAGGGACAGGGGAATCCTACGAGCAGTACTTC. The V call is TRBV6-5, the J call TRBJ2-7; TRBD1 matches at 10 bases. This CDR3 comprises 15 residues. Trimming took 6 bases from V and 1 from J; bases not matched to a gene: 6. CDR1 MNHEY and CDR2 SVGAGI come from the germline V gene.

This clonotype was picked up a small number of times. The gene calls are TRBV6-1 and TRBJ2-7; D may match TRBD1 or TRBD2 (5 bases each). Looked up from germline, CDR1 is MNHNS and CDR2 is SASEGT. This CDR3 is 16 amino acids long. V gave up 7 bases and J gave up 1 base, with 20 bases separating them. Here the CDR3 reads CASTQAKGRPSYEQYF. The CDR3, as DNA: TGTGCCAGCACTCAAGCCAAGGGACGTCCGTCCTACGAGCAGTACTTC.

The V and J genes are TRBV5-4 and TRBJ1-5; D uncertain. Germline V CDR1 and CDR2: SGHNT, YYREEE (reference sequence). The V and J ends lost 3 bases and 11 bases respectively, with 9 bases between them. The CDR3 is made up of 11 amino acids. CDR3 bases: TGTGCCAGCAGCTCAGGAGAGACCCAGCATTTT. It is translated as CASSSGETQHF. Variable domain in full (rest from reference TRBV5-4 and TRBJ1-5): ETGVTQSPTHLIKTRGQQVTLRCSSQSGHNTVSWYQQALGQGPQFIFQYYREEENGRGNFPPRFSGLQFPNYSSELNVNALELDDSALYLCASSSGETQHFGDGTRLSIL.

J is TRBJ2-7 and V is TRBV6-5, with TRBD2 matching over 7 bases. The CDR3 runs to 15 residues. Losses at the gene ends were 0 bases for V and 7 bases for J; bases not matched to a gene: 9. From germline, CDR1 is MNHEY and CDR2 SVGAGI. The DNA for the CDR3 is TGTGCCAGCAGTTACTCGAAACTAGCGATGTGGGAGCAGTACTTC. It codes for CASSYSKLAMWEQYF.

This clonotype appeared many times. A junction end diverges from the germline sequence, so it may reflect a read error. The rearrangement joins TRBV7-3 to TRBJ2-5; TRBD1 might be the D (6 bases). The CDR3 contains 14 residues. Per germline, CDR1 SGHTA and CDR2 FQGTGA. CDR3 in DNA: TGTGCCAGCAGCCTAACAGGGAACCAAGAGACCCAGTACTTC. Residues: CASSLTGNQETQYF.

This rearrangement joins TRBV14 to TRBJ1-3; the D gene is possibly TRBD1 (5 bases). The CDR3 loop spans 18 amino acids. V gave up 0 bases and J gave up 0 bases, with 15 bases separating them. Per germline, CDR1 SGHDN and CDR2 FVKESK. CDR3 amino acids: CASSQDSRQKVSGNTIYF. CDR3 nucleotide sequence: TGTGCCAGCAGCCAAGATTCACGACAGAAAGTCTCTGGAAACACCATATATTTT.

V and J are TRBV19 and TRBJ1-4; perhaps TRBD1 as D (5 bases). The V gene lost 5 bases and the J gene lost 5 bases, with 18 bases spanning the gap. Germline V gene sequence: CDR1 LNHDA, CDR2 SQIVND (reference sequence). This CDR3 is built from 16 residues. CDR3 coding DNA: TGTGCCAGTAGTTTAGGAGGGGCAGGGCAGAATGAAAAACTGTTTTTT. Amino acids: CASSLGGAGQNEKLFF.

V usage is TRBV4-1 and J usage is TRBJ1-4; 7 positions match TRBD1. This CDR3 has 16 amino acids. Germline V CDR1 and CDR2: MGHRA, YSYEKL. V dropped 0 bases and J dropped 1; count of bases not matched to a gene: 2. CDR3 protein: CASSQDRGRTNEKLFF. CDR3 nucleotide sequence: TGCGCCAGCAGCCAAGATAGGGGGCGAACTAATGAAAAACTGTTTTTT.

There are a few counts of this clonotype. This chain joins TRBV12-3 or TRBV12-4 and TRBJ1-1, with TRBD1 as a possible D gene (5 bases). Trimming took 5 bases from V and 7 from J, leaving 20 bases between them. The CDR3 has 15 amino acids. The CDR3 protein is CASSPPKSGGGEAFF. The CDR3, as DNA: TGTGCCAGCAGTCCCCCCAAGAGCGGGGGAGGTGAAGCTTTCTTT.